This record covers a single T cell receptor (beta chain). Its antigen remains unknown. This sample is part of a study of CD8+CD57+ T cells in acquired aplastic anemia. On the study more broadly: Average DNA yield from sorted CD4+ and CD8+ cells was around 3 ug.

CDR3 length equals 14 residues. Germline-derived CDR1 and CDR2 are LGHDT and YNNKEL (reference sequence). Trimming left V 4 bases short and J 4 bases short, with 10 bases between. Study conclusions and caveats: Researchers report that fewer than 30 CD8+ CDR3 sequences appeared in both patients and controls. Between patients and controls, CD8+ Simpson's diversity did not vary significantly.

Genomic DNA provided the template from which TCR beta VDJ and CDR3 profiles were obtained. Via MiXCR, TCRdb re-called the reads, giving one row per CDR3 protein. The data hold 150,000 to 200,000 distinct CDR3 sequences, with around 50% observed a single time. Sequencing was done on patients that had shown CD8+CD57+ cell expansion by flow cytometry. A severe acquired aplastic anemia diagnosis applied to all patients. The sample was sorted CD4+, CD8+, or CD8+CD57+ T cells (not recorded which) from PBMCs. The TCR was taken from a human donor with aplastic anemia. This sequence joins TRBV3-1 and TRBJ2-2; D gene uncertain. The CDR3 DNA is TGTGCCAGCAGCCTCACCGAGAGCACCGGGGAGCTGTTTTTT. It translates to CASSLTESTGELFF.